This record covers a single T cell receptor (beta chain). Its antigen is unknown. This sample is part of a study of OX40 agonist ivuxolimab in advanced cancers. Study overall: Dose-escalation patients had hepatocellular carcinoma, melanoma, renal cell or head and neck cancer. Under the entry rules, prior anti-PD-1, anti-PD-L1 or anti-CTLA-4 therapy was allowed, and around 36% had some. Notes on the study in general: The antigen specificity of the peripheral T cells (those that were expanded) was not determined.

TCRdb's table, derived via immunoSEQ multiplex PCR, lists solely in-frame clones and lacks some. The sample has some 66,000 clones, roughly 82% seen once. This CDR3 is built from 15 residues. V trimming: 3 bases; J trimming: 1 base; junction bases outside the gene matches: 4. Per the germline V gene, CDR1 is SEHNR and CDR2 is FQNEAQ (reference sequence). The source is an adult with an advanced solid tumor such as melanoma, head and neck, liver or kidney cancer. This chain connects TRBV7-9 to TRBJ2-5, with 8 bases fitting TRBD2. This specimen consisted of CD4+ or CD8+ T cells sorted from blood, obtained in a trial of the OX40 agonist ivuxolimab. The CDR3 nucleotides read TGTGCCAGCAGCTTCCTAGCGGGTCTCCAAGAGACCCAGTACTTC. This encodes CASSFLAGLQETQYF.